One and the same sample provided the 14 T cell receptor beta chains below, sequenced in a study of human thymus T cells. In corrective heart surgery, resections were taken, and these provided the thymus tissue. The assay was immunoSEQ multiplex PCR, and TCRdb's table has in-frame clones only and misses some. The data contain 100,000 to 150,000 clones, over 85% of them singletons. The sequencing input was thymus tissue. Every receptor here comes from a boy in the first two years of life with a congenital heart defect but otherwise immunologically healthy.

CDR3 sequence: CASSLRAWGGTQYF. Here the CDR3 DNA reads TGTGCCAGCAGTTTAAGGGCGTGGGGGGGGACCCAGTACTTC. The chain employs TRBV27 and TRBJ2-5, with 7 bases lining up with TRBD2. V was pared by 2 bases and J by 7 bases, with 7 bases of the junction left unmatched. This CDR3 contains 14 residues. Germline V gives CDR1 MNHEY, CDR2 SMNVEV (reference sequence).

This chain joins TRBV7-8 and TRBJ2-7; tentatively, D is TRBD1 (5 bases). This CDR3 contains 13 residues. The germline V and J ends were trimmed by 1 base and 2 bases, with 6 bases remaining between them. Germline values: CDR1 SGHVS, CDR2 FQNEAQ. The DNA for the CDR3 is TGTGCCAGCAGCTTAGGGGGCCCCTACGAGCAGTACTTC. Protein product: CASSLGGPYEQYF.

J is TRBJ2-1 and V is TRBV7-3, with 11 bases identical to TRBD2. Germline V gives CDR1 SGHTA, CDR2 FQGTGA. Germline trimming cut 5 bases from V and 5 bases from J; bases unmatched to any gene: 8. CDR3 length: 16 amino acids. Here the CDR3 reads CASSPTRLAGNNEQFF. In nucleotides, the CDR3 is TGTGCCAGCAGCCCCACCCGACTAGCGGGGAACAATGAGCAGTTCTTC.

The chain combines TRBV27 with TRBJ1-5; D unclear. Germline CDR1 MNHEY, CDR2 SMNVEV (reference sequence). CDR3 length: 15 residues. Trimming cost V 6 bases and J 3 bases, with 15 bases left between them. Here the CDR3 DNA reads TGTGCCAGCAGCCCCTGGGGTGCACTCAATCAGCCCCAGCATTTT. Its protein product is CASSPWGALNQPQHF.

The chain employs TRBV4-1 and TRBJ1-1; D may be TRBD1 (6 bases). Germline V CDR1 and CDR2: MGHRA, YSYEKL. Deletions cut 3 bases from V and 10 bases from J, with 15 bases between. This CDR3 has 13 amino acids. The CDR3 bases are TGCGCCAGCAGCCAGCCTGGGTTAGGGGGAGCTTTCTTT. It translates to CASSQPGLGGAFF.

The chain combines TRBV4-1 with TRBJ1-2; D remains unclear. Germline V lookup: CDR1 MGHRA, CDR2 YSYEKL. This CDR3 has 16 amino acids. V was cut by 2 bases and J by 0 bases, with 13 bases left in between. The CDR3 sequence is CASSQKKTGTNYGYTF. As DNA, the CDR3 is TGCGCCAGCAGCCAAAAAAAAACGGGGACTAACTATGGCTACACCTTC.

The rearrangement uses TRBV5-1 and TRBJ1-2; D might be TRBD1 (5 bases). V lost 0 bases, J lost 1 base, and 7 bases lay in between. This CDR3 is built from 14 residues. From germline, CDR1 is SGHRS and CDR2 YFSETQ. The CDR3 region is CASSLGQGNYGYTF. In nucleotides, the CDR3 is TGCGCCAGCAGCTTGGGTCAGGGTAACTATGGCTACACCTTC. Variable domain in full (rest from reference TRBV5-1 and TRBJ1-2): KAGVTQTPRYLIKTRGQQVTLSCSPISGHRSVSWYQQTPGQGLQFLFEYFSETQRNKGNFPGRFSGRQFSNSRSEMNVSTLELGDSALYLCASSLGQGNYGYTFGSGTRLTVV.

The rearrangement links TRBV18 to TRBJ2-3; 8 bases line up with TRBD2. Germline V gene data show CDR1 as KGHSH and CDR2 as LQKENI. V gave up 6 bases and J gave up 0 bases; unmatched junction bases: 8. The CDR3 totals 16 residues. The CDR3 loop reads CASSMRLARSTDTQYF. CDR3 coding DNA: TGTGCCAGCTCCATGCGACTAGCGCGTAGCACAGATACGCAGTATTTT.

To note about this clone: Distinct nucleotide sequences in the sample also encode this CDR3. The CDR3 DNA sequence: TGTGCCACCAGCAGAGATTCGGGACGACATAGCAATCAGCCCCAGCATTTT. Protein sequence: CATSRDSGRHSNQPQHF. The J gene is TRBJ1-5, the V gene TRBV15; the D gene is possibly TRBD1 (5 bases). This CDR3 spans 17 amino acids. Germline V gene lookup returns CDR1 LNHNV and CDR2 YYDKDF (reference sequence). The V end lost 0 bases, the J end lost 0 bases, and 12 bases lay between the germline ends.

Here the CDR3 reads CASSLDFGSGETQYF. CDR3 DNA: TGTGCCAGCAGCTTGGACTTTGGGTCCGGAGAGACCCAGTACTTC. The chain joins TRBV5-4 to TRBJ2-5; D uncertain. CDR1 SGHNT and CDR2 YYREEE come from the germline V gene (reference sequence). Trimming left V 0 bases short and J 4 bases short, with 13 bases between. This CDR3 is built from 15 residues.

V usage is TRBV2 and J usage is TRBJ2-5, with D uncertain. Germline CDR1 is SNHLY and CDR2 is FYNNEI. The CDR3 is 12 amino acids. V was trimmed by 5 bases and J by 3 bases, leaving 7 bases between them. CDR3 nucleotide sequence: TGTGCCAGCAGTAACATTGAAGAGACCCAGTACTTC. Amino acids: CASSNIEETQYF.

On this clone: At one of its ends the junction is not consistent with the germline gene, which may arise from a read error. CDR3 sequence: CASSQGNENCGYTF. The CDR3 DNA sequence: TGCGCCAGCAGCCAAGGTAACGAGAACTGTGGCTACACCTTC. The chain recombines TRBV4-1 with TRBJ1-2; no firm D call. Germline assignment: CDR1 MGHRA and CDR2 YSYEKL. This CDR3 has 14 residues.

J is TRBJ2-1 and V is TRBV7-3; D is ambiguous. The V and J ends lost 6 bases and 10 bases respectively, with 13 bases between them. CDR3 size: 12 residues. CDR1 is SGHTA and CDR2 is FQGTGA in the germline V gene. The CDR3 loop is CASSHTRSEQFF. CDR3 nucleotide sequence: TGTGCCAGCAGTCACACGCGGTCGGAGCAGTTCTTC.

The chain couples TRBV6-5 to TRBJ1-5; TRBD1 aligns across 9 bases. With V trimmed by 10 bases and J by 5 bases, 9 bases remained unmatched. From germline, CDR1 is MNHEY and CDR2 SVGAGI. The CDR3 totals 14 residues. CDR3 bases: TGTGCCACCGTTGAGGGACAGGGTCATCAGCCCCAGCATTTT. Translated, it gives CATVEGQGHQPQHF.